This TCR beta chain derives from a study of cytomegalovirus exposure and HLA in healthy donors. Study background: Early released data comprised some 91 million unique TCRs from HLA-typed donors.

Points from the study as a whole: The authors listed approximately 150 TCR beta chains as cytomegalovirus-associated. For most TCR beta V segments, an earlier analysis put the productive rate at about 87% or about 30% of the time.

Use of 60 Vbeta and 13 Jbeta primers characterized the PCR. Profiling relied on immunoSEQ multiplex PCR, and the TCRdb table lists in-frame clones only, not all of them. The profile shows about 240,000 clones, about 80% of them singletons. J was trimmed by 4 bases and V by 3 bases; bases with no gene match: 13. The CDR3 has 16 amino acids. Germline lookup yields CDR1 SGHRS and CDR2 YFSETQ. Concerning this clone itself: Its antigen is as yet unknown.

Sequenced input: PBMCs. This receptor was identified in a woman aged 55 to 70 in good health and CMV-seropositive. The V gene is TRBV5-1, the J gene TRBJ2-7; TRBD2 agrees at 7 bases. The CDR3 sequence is CASSWGGGPPPYEQYF. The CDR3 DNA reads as TGCGCCAGCAGCTGGGGGGGAGGCCCCCCCCCTTACGAGCAGTACTTC.